Below are 28 T cell receptor beta chains sequenced from a single sample in a study of T cells in Graves' hyperthyroidism and ophthalmopathy. The source material, RNA transcripts, was used to amplify TCR beta CDR3 regions. First-round RT-PCR with HTBI primers amplified the TCR CDR3 region. TCRdb reanalysed the multiplex PCR reads using MiXCR and keeps one entry per CDR3 protein. The sample holds a few hundred thousand distinct CDR3 sequences, roughly 50% seen once. The sample consisted of peripheral blood or thyroid tissue (not recorded which). The receptors originated from a woman aged 18-30 years with Graves' hyperthyroidism.

The V call is TRBV6-2 or TRBV6-3, the J call TRBJ1-3; TRBD1 matches 9 bases. The CDR3 totals 15 residues. Germline V CDR1 and CDR2: MNHEY, SVGEGT. V gave up 5 bases and J gave up 7 bases; unmatched junction bases: 9. CDR3 sequence (DNA): TGTGCCAGCAGTCCACAGGGGGCTGAGGGGAACACCATATATTTT. As protein: CASSPQGAEGNTIYF.

V and J are TRBV24-1 and TRBJ2-5; 10 positions agree with TRBD1. The trim removed 3 bases at V and 4 bases at J, leaving 4 bases unmatched. This CDR3 contains 15 residues. Germline V gene lookup returns CDR1 KGHDR and CDR2 SFDVKD. The CDR3 spells CATSDGTGERETQYF. The CDR3 DNA follows: TGTGCCACCAGTGATGGGACAGGGGAACGAGAGACCCAGTACTTC.

J is TRBJ1-5 and V is TRBV2; TRBD1 matches at 9 bases. V lost 5 bases to trimming and J lost 14 bases; unmatched junction nucleotides: 10. This CDR3 has 13 residues. Germline CDR1 is SNHLY and CDR2 is FYNNEI. Here the CDR3 DNA reads TGTGCCAGCAGTCTCCGGGACAGGGACCACGAGCATTTT. The encoded protein is CASSLRDRDHEHF.

This clonotype was observed many times. The genes are TRBV29-1 and TRBJ2-7; perhaps TRBD2 as D (5 bases). Germline assignment: CDR1 SQVTM and CDR2 ANQGSEA. The CDR3 spans 12 residues. Trimming stripped 7 bases from V and 2 bases from J, with 12 bases between. The CDR3 spells CSAISEAYEQYF. CDR3 DNA sequence: TGCAGCGCCATCTCGGAGGCCTACGAGCAGTACTTC.

This clonotype was counted at least ten times. The chain combines TRBV7-9 with TRBJ1-4; D might be TRBD1 (5 bases). Between the trimmed V and J ends, which lost 2 bases and 3 bases, there was a span of 10 bases. Germline lookup yields CDR1 SEHNR and CDR2 FQNEAQ (reference sequence). CDR3 size: 15 residues. The chain's CDR3 is CASSLWGGANEKLFF. In nucleotides, the CDR3 is TGTGCCAGCAGCTTATGGGGAGGGGCTAATGAAAAACTGTTTTTT. The variable domain in full, with the rest retrieved from reference TRBV7-9 and TRBJ1-4, is DTGVSQNPRHKITKRGQNVTFRCDPISEHNRLYWYRQTLGQGPEFLTYFQNEAQLEKSRLLSDRFSAERPKGSFSTLEIQRTEQGDSAMYLCASSLWGGANEKLFFGSGTQLSVL.

This clonotype was counted once. CDR3 bases: TGTGCCAGCAGCTTAGATCCCCCGACTAGCGGGCCCTACGAGCAGTACTTC. Its translation: CASSLDPPTSGPYEQYF. The rearrangement links TRBV11-2 to TRBJ2-7, with 10 bases lining up with TRBD2. The germline CDR1 and CDR2 sequences are SGHAT and FQNNGV. V gave up 0 bases and J gave up 2 bases; unmatched junction bases: 7. The CDR3 is 17 residues long. Using reference TRBV11-2 and TRBJ2-7 for the parts outside the CDR3, the full variable domain is EAGVAQSPRYKIIEKRQSVAFWCNPISGHATLYWYQQILGQGPKLLIQFQNNGVVDDSQLPKDRFSAERLKGVDSTLKIQPAKLEDSAVYLCASSLDPPTSGPYEQYFGPGTRLTVT.

This clonotype was seen many times. The rearrangement uses TRBV11-2 and TRBJ2-5; no clear D gene. This CDR3 has 13 amino acids. V shed 7 bases and J shed 0 bases, with 9 bases lying between them. CDR1 SGHAT and CDR2 FQNNGV come from the germline V gene. In DNA form, the CDR3 reads TGTGCCAGCAAACCGGTGTACCAAGAGACCCAGTACTTC. It specifies CASKPVYQETQYF.

Ten or more counts support this clonotype. V is TRBV7-3 and J is TRBJ2-7, with 8 bases matching TRBD1. The CDR3 loop spans 13 amino acids. After removal of 5 bases from V and 6 bases from J, the junction contained 6 bases not matched to a gene. CDR1 is SGHTA, CDR2 FQGTGA, per germline. The CDR3: CASSRGGQGEQYF. The CDR3 DNA reads as TGTGCCAGCAGCCGAGGCGGACAGGGCGAGCAGTACTTC. Complete variable domain (other parts from reference TRBV7-3 and TRBJ2-7): GAGVSQTPSNKVTEKGKYVELRCDPISGHTALYWYRQSLGQGPEFLIYFQGTGAADDSGLPNDRFFAVRPEGSVSTLKIQRTERGDSAVYLCASSRGGQGEQYFGPGTRLTVT.

This clonotype came up many times. The V call is TRBV7-2, the J call TRBJ2-1; D assignment may be TRBD1 or TRBD2 (5 bases each). V was pared by 3 bases and J by 5 bases, with 17 bases between. Germline CDR1 and CDR2: SGHTA and FQGNSA. This CDR3 comprises 16 residues. CDR3 protein: CASSFTGTLDHNEQFF. The DNA of the CDR3 is TGTGCCAGCAGCTTTACCGGGACCCTTGATCACAATGAGCAGTTCTTC.

This clonotype was counted only a few times. This chain uses TRBV25-1 with TRBJ1-1; D possibly corresponds to TRBD1 (6 bases). CDR1 and CDR2 from the germline V gene are MGHDK and SYGVNS. Trimming took off 4 bases at V and 3 bases at J, with 15 bases between the two ends. The CDR3 has 15 residues. The CDR3 sequence: CASSARGGRDTEAFF. The CDR3 DNA sequence: TGTGCCAGCAGTGCTAGAGGGGGTCGGGACACTGAAGCTTTCTTT.

This clonotype was recorded many times. The V call is TRBV6-1, the J call TRBJ2-7, with 9 bases matching TRBD2. CDR1 and CDR2 (germline): MNHNS, SASEGT. The CDR3 sequence is 16 residues long. V was clipped by 2 bases and J by 0 bases; unmatched bases: 5. The CDR3 DNA follows: TGTGCCAGCAGTGAATTGTCTAGCGGGGCCTCCTACGAGCAGTACTTC. This gives the protein CASSELSSGASYEQYF.

In its sample, this clonotype was seen many times. The gene calls are TRBV24-1 and TRBJ1-4; D unresolved. Germline assignment: CDR1 KGHDR and CDR2 SFDVKD. The V and J ends lost 5 bases and 5 bases respectively, with 8 bases between them. There are 13 residues in the CDR3. CDR3 in DNA: TGTGCCACCAGTGGAGAGGCGAATGAAAAACTGTTTTTT. This sequence encodes CATSGEANEKLFF.

This clonotype was seen only once. The chain joins TRBV24-1 to TRBJ2-6; D possibly matches TRBD1 or TRBD2 (5 bases each). The CDR3 sequence is 15 residues long. In germline, CDR1 is KGHDR, CDR2 SFDVKD. Here the CDR3 reads CARDDSTAGANVLTF. The DNA of the CDR3 is TGTGCTAGGGACGACTCGACCGCCGGGGCCAACGTCCTGACTTTC.

This clonotype was seen ten or more times. The CDR3 reads CSARDPSGDWEQYF. The CDR3 nucleotides read TGCAGTGCTAGAGACCCCAGCGGTGATTGGGAGCAGTACTTC. V is TRBV20-1 and J is TRBJ2-7; TRBD2 is a possible D gene (5 bases). Per germline, CDR1 DFQATT and CDR2 SNEGSKA (reference sequence). Trimming took off 0 bases at V and 7 bases at J, with 16 bases between the two ends. The length of the CDR3 is 14 residues.

This clonotype was seen at least ten times. The chain joins TRBV12-3 or TRBV12-4 to TRBJ1-1; D remains ambiguous. The CDR3 sequence is 15 residues long. V lost 6 bases, J lost 4 bases, and 18 bases lay in between. The CDR3 sequence is CASRSQPHGVTEAFF. As DNA, the CDR3 is TGTGCCAGCAGGTCCCAACCCCACGGGGTCACTGAAGCTTTCTTT.

The CDR3: CASSLTSGSPGELFF. CDR3 nucleotide sequence: TGTGCCAGCAGCCTGACTAGCGGCTCCCCCGGGGAGCTGTTTTTT. This chain uses TRBV14 with TRBJ2-2; TRBD2 agrees at 9 bases. The trim removed 4 bases at V and 6 bases at J, leaving 6 bases unmatched. Germline CDR1 reads SGHDN; CDR2 reads FVKESK. The CDR3 is 15 residues long.

This clonotype was seen at least ten times. This rearrangement joins TRBV27 to TRBJ2-5, with D maybe TRBD2 (5 bases). V lost 1 base to trimming and J lost 5 bases, with 8 bases between them. CDR1 is MNHEY, CDR2 SMNVEV, per germline (reference sequence). This CDR3 has 13 residues. As DNA, the CDR3 is TGTGCCAGCAGTTTATTCCCGGGGGAGACCCAGTACTTC. Translating gives CASSLFPGETQYF.

At least ten counts were recorded for this clonotype. This rearrangement joins TRBV12-3 or TRBV12-4 to TRBJ1-4; no definite D call. V was shortened by 5 bases and J by 3 bases, with 25 bases between the two germline ends. This CDR3 has 19 amino acids. CDR3 amino acids: CASSKKGLAGDEANEKLFF. The CDR3 bases are TGTGCCAGCAGTAAGAAAGGTCTGGCAGGCGACGAAGCTAATGAAAAACTGTTTTTT.

This clonotype was detected once. V and J are TRBV12-3 or TRBV12-4 and TRBJ1-1, with TRBD1 matching 7 bases. The CDR3 is made up of 15 amino acids. The V segment lost 7 bases and the J segment 0 bases; nucleotides outside the gene matches: 8. CDR3 loop: CASTRQGRMNTEAFF. The CDR3 DNA is TGTGCCAGCACTCGACAGGGCCGGATGAACACTGAAGCTTTCTTT.

This clonotype has at least ten counts. The chain uses TRBV12-3 or TRBV12-4 and TRBJ2-7, with TRBD1 matching over 8 bases. The CDR3 loop spans 13 amino acids. Trimming removed 6 bases from V and 4 bases from J; junction bases left unmatched: 5. The CDR3 region has the DNA TGTGCCAGCAGAAAAACAGGGGGATACGAGCAGTACTTC. Encoded protein: CASRKTGGYEQYF.

This sequence joins TRBV4-1 and TRBJ2-7; 10 bases fit TRBD1. V gave up 2 bases and J gave up 6 bases; unmatched junction bases: 7. Germline V gene data show CDR1 as MGHRA and CDR2 as YSYEKL. There are 15 residues in the CDR3. CDR3 DNA sequence: TGCGCCAGCAGCCAAAGCCCCGGACAGGGGGGCGAGCAGTACTTC. It encodes CASSQSPGQGGEQYF.

The chain employs TRBV20-1 and TRBJ2-7, with 12 bases matching TRBD2. Per germline, CDR1 DFQATT and CDR2 SNEGSKA (reference sequence). The ends lost 6 bases at V and 4 bases at J; junction bases unmatched: 7. This CDR3 spans 14 amino acids. In DNA, the CDR3 is TGCAGTGCGATGAGGACTAGCGGGGTATACGAGCAGTACTTC. It yields the protein CSAMRTSGVYEQYF.

This clonotype has a handful of counts. The V call is TRBV4-1, the J call TRBJ2-5; TRBD2 agrees at 13 bases. The germline V gene encodes CDR1 MGHRA and CDR2 YSYEKL. The V and J ends lost 4 bases and 5 bases, in that order; junction bases with no gene match: 7. There are 16 residues in the CDR3. The CDR3 here is CASSRGLAGTYETQYF. In DNA form, the CDR3 reads TGCGCCAGCAGCCGGGGACTAGCGGGAACCTACGAGACCCAGTACTTC.

The chain employs TRBV7-6 and TRBJ2-7; D may be TRBD1 (6 bases). Germline V gives CDR1 SGHVS, CDR2 FNYEAQ. V was shortened by 10 bases and J by 5 bases, with 18 bases between the two germline ends. The CDR3 totals 13 residues. The chain's CDR3 is CAISDTGFDEQYF. The CDR3 DNA follows: TGTGCCATCAGTGACACAGGGTTCGACGAGCAGTACTTC. The full variable domain, completed using reference TRBV7-6 and TRBJ2-7, is GAGVSQSPRYKVTKRGQDVALRCDPISGHVSLYWYRQALGQGPEFLTYFNYEAQQDKSGLPNDRFSAERPEGSISTLTIQRTEQRDSAMYRCAISDTGFDEQYFGPGTRLTVT.

A note on this clonotype: The junction departs from the called germline gene at one end, perhaps through a read error. The chain recombines TRBV25-1 with TRBJ1-2; D is perhaps TRBD1 (6 bases). Germline lookup yields CDR1 MGHDK and CDR2 SYGVNS. This CDR3 is 15 amino acids long. The CDR3 nucleotides are TGTGCCTGCAGTACTACAGGGAATGGAGTACGTGGCTACACCTTC. Amino acid sequence: CACSTTGNGVRGYTF.

The V call is TRBV29-1, the J call TRBJ2-7, with D possibly matching TRBD2 (5 bases). V shed 4 bases and J shed 6 bases, with 10 bases lying between them. This CDR3 contains 11 residues. In germline, CDR1 is SQVTM, CDR2 ANQGSEA. CDR3 residues: CSVGPGIEQYF. CDR3 sequence (DNA): TGCAGCGTTGGTCCGGGGATCGAGCAGTACTTC.

This chain uses TRBV25-1 with TRBJ1-2; 9 bases fit TRBD1. Germline V gene data show CDR1 as MGHDK and CDR2 as SYGVNS. The CDR3 has 15 residues. The CDR3: CARVTGTGRGYGYTF. CDR3 DNA sequence: TGTGCTAGAGTCACCGGGACAGGGCGTGGCTATGGCTACACCTTC.

The chain combines TRBV29-1 with TRBJ1-5; TRBD1 matches 10 bases. V shed 7 bases and J 4 bases; nucleotides not matched to a gene: 4. Germline lookup yields CDR1 SQVTM and CDR2 ANQGSEA. The CDR3 runs 13 residues. CDR3: CSARQGANQPQHF. CDR3 coding DNA: TGCAGCGCTAGACAGGGGGCAAATCAGCCCCAGCATTTT.